The TCR beta chain under discussion was sequenced for a study of T-cell reconstitution after alpha-beta-depleted transplantation in children. At least ten counts were recorded for this clonotype. Germline CDR1 and CDR2: SGHTA and FQGTGA. The CDR3 spans 15 residues. The V gene end was trimmed by 2 bases and the J gene end by 8 bases; junction bases not matched to a gene: 7. Unique molecular identifiers were incorporated into the prepared TCRbeta library. TCRdb analysed the PCR reads with MiXCR anew, one entry per CDR3 protein. The sample has around 240,000 distinct CDR3 sequences, over 9.5% seen once. The rearrangement links TRBV7-3 to TRBJ2-1; 9 bases are shared with TRBD2. The sequence was obtained from a human donor who donated a stem cell graft to a child with SCID. This specimen consisted of PBMCs from the stem cell graft donor, obtained from the stem cell graft. The CDR3 here is CASSLQSGGLDEQFF. For the CDR3, the DNA is TGTGCCAGCAGCTTACAAAGCGGGGGGCTCGATGAGCAGTTCTTC. The complete variable domain, with remaining parts taken from reference TRBV7-3 and TRBJ2-1, reads GAGVSQTPSNKVTEKGKYVELRCDPISGHTALYWYRQSLGQGPEFLIYFQGTGAADDSGLPNDRFFAVRPEGSVSTLKIQRTERGDSAVYLCASSLQSGGLDEQFFGPGTRLTVL.